The 17 T cell receptor beta chains in this list originate from one sample, sequenced in a study of cytomegalovirus exposure and HLA in healthy donors. This PCR relied on a set of 60 Vbeta primers and 13 Jbeta primers. Generated by immunoSEQ multiplex PCR, the TCRdb table keeps only in-frame clones and is missing some. The data hold about 190,000 clones, with approximately 87% observed a single time. Sequenced material: PBMCs. The source of these receptors is a man aged 25 to 45 in good health and CMV-seronegative.

This chain joins TRBV28 and TRBJ2-1; D is perhaps TRBD2 (6 bases). The V gene's germline CDR1 is MDHEN and CDR2 SYDVKM. The CDR3 is 15 amino acids. V shed 6 bases and J shed 6 bases, with 18 bases lying between them. CDR3 protein: CASRSGTGDGNEQFF. The CDR3 DNA reads TGTGCCAGCAGGTCAGGGACGGGAGATGGCAATGAGCAGTTCTTC.

This chain joins TRBV30 and TRBJ2-7; the match to TRBD1 covers 7 bases. Germline V gene data show CDR1 as GTSNPN and CDR2 as SVGIG (reference sequence). The trim removed 4 bases at V and 2 bases at J, leaving 5 bases unmatched. The CDR3 consists of 13 residues. CDR3 nucleotides: TGTGCCTGGACTAGGGACAGCCCCTACGAGCAGTACTTC. Translation: CAWTRDSPYEQYF.

This chain's CDR3 is CASSFQTGELFF. As DNA, the CDR3 is TGTGCCAGCAGCTTCCAAACCGGGGAGCTGTTTTTT. This rearrangement joins TRBV7-2 to TRBJ2-2; D unclear. This CDR3 contains 12 residues. The germline gives CDR1 SGHTA, CDR2 FQGNSA. V was pared by 3 bases and J by 5 bases, with 4 bases between.

Regarding this clone: An end of the junction does not agree with germline; a read error may underlie this. The chain has TRBV15 and TRBJ2-5; D perhaps matches TRBD1 (5 bases). CDR3 length: 16 residues. Germline lookup yields CDR1 LNHNV and CDR2 YYDKDF (reference sequence). CDR3 DNA sequence: TGTGCCACACGGCCCGGTAGTGGGGCCCACCAGGAGACCCAGTACTTC. This sequence encodes CATRPGSGAHQETQYF.

The genes are TRBV5-4 and TRBJ2-5; 14 bases are shared with TRBD2. The junction had 13 bases not matched to a gene; V was cut back by 4 bases and J by 5 bases. Germline assignment: CDR1 SGHNT and CDR2 YYREEE (reference sequence). The CDR3 contains 18 residues. The CDR3 region is CASSPGFGLAGGPETQYF. The CDR3 DNA sequence: TGTGCCAGCAGCCCCGGTTTTGGACTAGCGGGGGGTCCCGAGACCCAGTACTTC.

The J gene is TRBJ2-3, the V gene TRBV5-1; D might be TRBD1 (6 bases). Germline loops: CDR1 SGHRS, CDR2 YFSETQ. This CDR3 region has 15 residues. The ends were cut back, 4 bases at V and 6 bases at J, with 18 bases in the middle. This chain's CDR3 is CASSPARTATDTQYF. CDR3 nucleotides: TGCGCCAGCAGCCCCGCCCGGACAGCTACGGATACGCAGTATTTT.

This chain uses TRBV19 with TRBJ2-3, with TRBD2 matching over 10 bases. The CDR3 totals 17 residues. V trimming: 4 bases; J trimming: 2 bases; junction bases outside the gene matches: 9. The V gene's germline CDR1 is LNHDA and CDR2 SQIVND (reference sequence). CDR3 loop: CASSNPSSGGSTDTQYF. The CDR3, as DNA: TGTGCCAGTAGTAACCCCTCTAGCGGGGGTTCCACAGATACGCAGTATTTT.

In nucleotides, the CDR3 is TGTGCCAGCAGTTTAGCGGGGGCGGAGCAGTACTTC. It specifies CASSLAGAEQYF. The chain is built from TRBV28 and TRBJ2-7; a possible D gene is TRBD2 (7 bases). V gave up 2 bases and J gave up 7 bases, with 9 bases separating them. The CDR3 length is 12 residues. Looked up from germline, CDR1 is MDHEN and CDR2 is SYDVKM.

V usage is TRBV7-9 and J usage is TRBJ1-1, with D possibly TRBD1 on 5 matching bases. Trimming left V 5 bases short and J 3 bases short, with 19 bases between. The CDR3 extends over 16 amino acids. Per the germline V gene, CDR1 is SEHNR and CDR2 is FQNEAQ (reference sequence). CDR3 nucleotides: TGTGCCAGCAGCATCCCGTTGGGAGGGGAGGACACTGAAGCTTTCTTT. It yields the protein CASSIPLGGEDTEAFF.

This clone was found once. The chain joins TRBV30 to TRBJ2-7; the match to TRBD1 covers 8 bases. Germline V gene lookup returns CDR1 GTSNPN and CDR2 SVGIG (reference sequence). CDR3 length equals 13 residues. Germline trimming cut 2 bases from V and 6 bases from J; bases unmatched to any gene: 6. In DNA form, the CDR3 reads TGTGCCTGGAGTCCGACAGGGGTCGGCGAGCAGTACTTC. Its protein is CAWSPTGVGEQYF. The variable domain in full, completed from reference TRBV30 and TRBJ2-7, reads SQTIHQWPATLVQPVGSPLSLECTVEGTSNPNLYWYRQAAGRGLQLLFYSVGIGQISSEVPQNLSASRPQDRQFILSSKKLLLSDSGFYLCAWSPTGVGEQYFGPGTRLTVT.

V is TRBV6-5 and J is TRBJ1-2; D is possibly TRBD1 (5 bases). The V gene lost 6 bases and the J gene lost 7 bases, with 15 bases spanning the gap. Germline-derived CDR1 and CDR2 are MNHEY and SVGAGI. CDR3 size: 13 residues. The CDR3 DNA sequence: TGTGCCAGCAGGCCCTTCGGGGGTAGTGGCTACACCTTC. Translation gives CASRPFGGSGYTF.

This chain links TRBV2 with TRBJ1-1; 8 bases agree with TRBD1. The J segment lost 6 bases and the V segment lost 5 bases, leaving 5 bases of the junction unmatched. The CDR3 is 13 amino acids. CDR1 and CDR2 (germline): SNHLY, FYNNEI. CDR3 sequence: CASSRTGQSEAFF. DNA of the CDR3: TGTGCCAGCAGTCGGACAGGGCAATCTGAAGCTTTCTTT.

The rearrangement uses TRBV27 and TRBJ1-4, with D unresolved. The V and J ends lost 0 bases and 0 bases respectively, with 11 bases between them. Germline CDR1 and CDR2: MNHEY and SMNVEV (reference sequence). CDR3 length: 17 residues. The CDR3 is CASSLSITAATNEKLFF. The CDR3 DNA reads as TGTGCCAGCAGTTTATCGATCACAGCGGCAACTAATGAAAAACTGTTTTTT.

This chain uses TRBV6-5 with TRBJ2-3; weak D call: TRBD1 (6 bases). CDR1 and CDR2 from the germline V gene are MNHEY and SVGAGI. Trimming cost V 6 bases and J 0 bases, with 10 bases left between them. This CDR3 is built from 14 residues. The CDR3 DNA is TGTGCCAGCAGCCTTGGACAGAGCACAGATACGCAGTATTTT. Protein sequence: CASSLGQSTDTQYF.

This chain links TRBV28 with TRBJ2-5, with a tentative D call TRBD2 (5 bases). Near its end, the DNA agrees better with TRBJ2-7, so the J call may be wrong. The CDR3 loop spans 14 amino acids. The V gene's germline CDR1 is MDHEN and CDR2 SYDVKM. This chain's CDR3 is CASSPSKLAYEQYF. CDR3 nucleotide sequence: TGTGCCAGCAGTCCCAGTAAGCTAGCATACGAGCAGTACTTC.

The gene calls are TRBV11-3 and TRBJ2-3; D is perhaps TRBD1 (5 bases). Trimming took 6 bases from V and 0 from J, leaving 13 bases between them. Germline-derived CDR1 and CDR2 are SGHNT and YENEEA. The CDR3 has 15 amino acids. In DNA, the CDR3 is TGTGCCAGCAGAGACAGCGTTAATAGCACAGATACGCAGTATTTT. As protein: CASRDSVNSTDTQYF.

In its sample, this clone was seen once. CDR3 in amino acids: CASSKQGGEQYF. The CDR3 nucleotides are TGTGCCAGCAGTAAGCAGGGGGGCGAGCAGTACTTC. The chain joins TRBV7-9 to TRBJ2-7, with D perhaps TRBD1 (7 bases). The germline V gene has CDR1 SEHNR and CDR2 FQNEAQ (reference sequence). With 6 bases removed from V and 6 bases from J, the gap between germline ends came to 12 bases. The CDR3 is made up of 12 amino acids.